The sequence of this TCR beta chain was determined in a study of T cell responses to AZD1222 COVID-19 vaccine. For the study at large: Second doses were pooled across both intervals (about 4 or about 12 weeks).

General study findings and limits: Increased Spike-specific TCR breadth and depth were observed after two AZD1222 doses. Nearly half of spike-specific TCRs reportedly target unmutated variant regions.

To note about this clone: Its target is unknown.

TCRdb keeps only in-frame clones here, not all; method: immunoSEQ multiplex PCR. The repertoire holds 120,000 to 150,000 clones, more than 75% seen once, with roughly 5.5% in the top ten. V lost 2 bases, J lost 4 bases, and 5 bases lay in between. Germline V lookup: CDR1 LGHDT, CDR2 YNNKEL (reference sequence). CDR3 length equals 12 residues. The TCR comes from an adult in good health. The sample was peripheral blood, taken on day 0 of AZD1222 vaccination. The chain has TRBV3-1 (or the pseudogene TRBV3-2) and TRBJ2-5; D remains unclear. The CDR3 is CASSQFSETQYF. As DNA, the CDR3 is TGTGCCAGCAGCCAATTTTCAGAGACCCAGTACTTC.